This T cell receptor beta chain was observed in a study of CD8 T cells in Susac syndrome. TCR beta was sequenced from blood CD8+ and CD4+ T cells. Both CD4+ and CD8+ T cells were negatively isolated, and TEMRA cells underwent FACS enrichment. J was trimmed by 2 bases and V by 4 bases; bases with no gene match: 10. Germline CDR1 and CDR2: LGHNT and FRNRAP. The CDR3 totals 16 residues. The table lists this clonotype with a count of one. Reverse transcription of roughly 0.45 to 1 ug RNA was carried out with random hexamers. Amplification of TCR beta CDR3 used immunoSEQ multiplex PCR across 54 Vbeta and 13 Jbeta. Using its own MiXCR run on the immunoSEQ multiplex PCR reads, TCRdb lists one record per CDR3 protein. The repertoire holds around 200,000 distinct CDR3 sequences, with approximately 95% as singletons.

The chain uses TRBV12-5 and TRBJ2-7, with 8 bases that match TRBD1. What was sequenced was CD4+ T cells from PBMCs. This clonotype originated in a human donor with multiple sclerosis. DNA for the CDR3: TGTGCTAGTGGTTCGAACCCAGGACAGGGAACCTACGAGCAGTACTTC. Residues: CASGSNPGQGTYEQYF. Filled out from reference TRBV12-5 and TRBJ2-7, the complete variable domain reads DARVTQTPRHKVTEMGQEVTMRCQPILGHNTVFWYRQTMMQGLELLAYFRNRAPLDDSGMPKDRFSAEMPDATLATLKIQPSEPRDSAVYFCASGSNPGQGTYEQYFGPGTRLTVT.